A selection of T cell receptor beta chains follows, all from one sample in a study of blood T cell repertoires in COVID-19. Some clones are missing from TCRdb's copy, which holds only in-frame ones; the method was immunoSEQ multiplex PCR. The sample includes tens of thousands of clones, approximately 90% of them seen just once. Sequencing input: peripheral blood. Every receptor here comes from a woman older than 75 with acute or convalescent COVID-19. The CDR3 runs from the conserved cysteine through the conserved F or W. Fields, in order: D gene, J gene, V gene, clone size, CDR3 DNA, CDR3 protein. The D gene is left open where the match is weak. The size field is filled for only some rows; it gives once, few, many or a size class.

NA | TRBJ2-2 | TRBV5-4 | once | TGTGCCAGCAGCTTGGCTAGCCGAGACACCGGGGAGCTGTTTTTT | CASSLASRDTGELFF
TRBD2 | TRBJ2-3 | TRBV2 | NA | TGTGCCAGCAGTGAAGAGTTGGGACTAGCGGGGGGGAGGTATTTT | CASSEELGLAGGRYF
TRBD2 | TRBJ2-3 | TRBV5-8 | NA | TGTGCCAGCAGCCGACTAGCGGGGGCCCCTAGCACAGATACGCAGTATTTT | CASSRLAGAPSTDTQYF
NA | TRBJ1-2 | TRBV6-1 | NA | TGTGCCAGCAGGGCGGGGGCTTTACTCTATGGCTACACCTTC | CASRAGALLYGYTF
NA | TRBJ1-5 | TRBV19 | few | TGTGCCAGTAGTTTGACAGGACTTAACAATCAGCCCCAGCATTTT | CASSLTGLNNQPQHF
NA | TRBJ1-3 | TRBV5-1 | NA | TGCGCCAGCAGCTTGACATTCTCTGGAAACACCATATATTTT | CASSLTFSGNTIYF
NA | TRBJ1-1 | TRBV12-3/TRBV12-4 | NA | TGTGCCAGCAGTTCAGGTCGTTGGGCTTTCTTT | CASSSGRWAFF
NA | TRBJ2-2 | TRBV11-1 | once | TGTGCCAGCAGCTTAAATGGAGTTGTGAACACCGGGGAGCTGTTTTTT | CASSLNGVVNTGELFF
TRBD1 | TRBJ1-1 | TRBV11-1 | NA | TGTGCCAGCAGCGCCCCGGTGACAGGGGTAACTGAAGCTTTCTTT | CASSAPVTGVTEAFF
NA | TRBJ1-2 | TRBV27 | NA | TGTGCCACACGACATGGGGGCGACTATGGCTACACCTTC | CATRHGGDYGYTF
TRBD1 | TRBJ2-1 | TRBV19 | NA | TGTGCCAGTAGTATCTACGACAGGGTAACCAATGAGCAGTTCTTC | CASSIYDRVTNEQFF
NA | TRBJ2-5 | TRBV19 | NA | TGTGCCAGTAGTACCTCCGGGACACAAGAGACCCAGTACTTC | CASSTSGTQETQYF
NA | TRBJ2-1 | TRBV14 | NA | TGTGCCAGCAGCCGAACTACGGGGGTAACCTACAATGAGCAGTTCTTC | CASSRTTGVTYNEQFF
TRBD2 | TRBJ2-1 | TRBV2 | few | TGTGCCAGCCGACTAGCGGGGAATGAGCAGTTCTTC | CASRLAGNEQFF
NA | TRBJ1-2 | TRBV5-4 | NA | TGTGCCAGCAGCTCGACAGGCCCTGGCTACACCTTC | CASSSTGPGYTF
TRBD2 | TRBJ2-1 | TRBV28 | NA | TGTGCCAGCAGTTCCTCCGGGGGGTGGAATGAGCAGTTCTTC | CASSSSGGWNEQFF
NA | TRBJ1-1 | TRBV19 | NA | TGTGCCAGTGGGGGGGGCACTGAAGCTTTCTTT | CASGGGTEAFF
NA | TRBJ2-3 | TRBV7-2 | few | TGTGCCAGCAGCTTAGCTGAGGGGGGGAGCACAGATACGCAGTATTTT | CASSLAEGGSTDTQYF
NA | TRBJ2-7 | TRBV5-1 | NA | TGCGCCAGCAGCTTGGAGGCTAGCGCCGGCTACGAGCAGTACTTC | CASSLEASAGYEQYF
TRBD2 | TRBJ2-1 | TRBV10-3 | NA | TGTGCCATCCGTGCGGGCGGGGGGGGCCATGAGCAGTTCTTC | CAIRAGGGGHEQFF
NA | TRBJ1-2 | TRBV30 | NA | TGTGCCTGGAGCCCTCCGGCGGGGTTATATGGCTACACCTTC | CAWSPPAGLYGYTF
TRBD1 | TRBJ1-4 | TRBV4-1 | NA | TGCGCCAGCAGCCACCCCGGGACAGGGGTTGAAAAACTGTTTTTT | CASSHPGTGVEKLFF
TRBD2 | TRBJ2-3 | TRBV3-1/TRBV3-2 | NA | TGTGCCAGCAGCCAAGGGCTAGCGGGGCCCCTTACGCAGTATTTT | CASSQGLAGPLTQYF
NA | TRBJ2-3 | TRBV6-5 | once | TGTGCCAGCAGAGGATTAGCTAGCACAGATACGCAGTATTTT | CASRGLASTDTQYF
NA | TRBJ1-6 | TRBV6-6 | once | TGTGCCAGCAGCCTAGGAGGGAACAATGGATCACCCCTCCACTTT | CASSLGGNNGSPLHF
TRBD1 | TRBJ2-7 | TRBV5-4 | NA | TGTGCCAGCAGCTTGGACAGGGGGCAGACCTACGAGCAGTACTTC | CASSLDRGQTYEQYF
TRBD1 | TRBJ1-5 | TRBV5-1 | few | TGCGCCAGCAGCCCAAGCTCAGGGGGCCTCAATCAGCCCCAGCATTTT | CASSPSSGGLNQPQHF
TRBD2 | TRBJ2-3 | TRBV5-1 | NA | TGCGCCAGCAGCTTGGCAGGACTAGCGGGGGGCACAGATACGCAGTATTTT | CASSLAGLAGGTDTQYF
NA | TRBJ1-2 | TRBV24-1 | NA | TGTGCCACGAGATTGCTGGAGGGGAATGGCTACACCTTC | CATRLLEGNGYTF
TRBD1 | TRBJ1-4 | TRBV11-2 | NA | TGTGCCAGCAGCCCCCGGACAGGGAATGAAAAACTGTTTTTT | CASSPRTGNEKLFF
NA | TRBJ1-3 | TRBV18 | NA | TGTGCCAGCTCACCACCTTCTTTGGACACAAGGTCTGGAAACACCATATATTTT | CASSPPSLDTRSGNTIYF
TRBD1 | TRBJ1-2 | TRBV5-4 | NA | TGTGCCAGCAGCTTTACAGGGGAGACCTATGGCTACACCTTC | CASSFTGETYGYTF
NA | TRBJ2-1 | TRBV19 | NA | TGTGCCAGTAACGACCAGGCGGGACGCTCCTACAATGAGCAGTTCTTC | CASNDQAGRSYNEQFF
NA | TRBJ2-3 | TRBV12-3/TRBV12-4 | once | TGTGCCAGCCGCCCCGGTAGGGGAGATACGCAGTATTTT | CASRPGRGDTQYF
NA | TRBJ2-1 | TRBV19 | NA | TGTGCCACCCGACCGGGAGTCAATGAGCAGTTCTTC | CATRPGVNEQFF
NA | TRBJ1-5 | TRBV6-5 | NA | TGTGCCAGCAGCAAGACTTATAGCAATCAGCCCCAGCATTTT | CASSKTYSNQPQHF
NA | TRBJ2-7 | TRBV3-1/TRBV3-2 | NA | TGTGCCAGCGGGCTATTCGGGGCCTACGAGCAGTACTTC | CASGLFGAYEQYF
TRBD2 | TRBJ2-1 | TRBV11-3 | NA | TGTGCCAGCAGCTTTAGCGGGGGGGTATACAATGAGCAGTTCTTC | CASSFSGGVYNEQFF
NA | TRBJ2-3 | TRBV4-1 | NA | TGCGCCAGCAGCCAAGAGCGCTCCGTTGTGAGCACAGATACGCAGTATTTT | CASSQERSVVSTDTQYF
TRBD2 | TRBJ2-1 | TRBV3-1/TRBV3-2 | few | TGTGCCAGCAGCCTCAAAGGGACTAGCGAGTTCTTC | CASSLKGTSEFF
TRBD2 | TRBJ2-5 | TRBV3-1/TRBV3-2 | NA | TGTGCCACCACGGCCAGCGGGGGGTCTGAGACCCAGTACTTC | CATTASGGSETQYF
TRBD1 | TRBJ1-5 | TRBV2 | NA | TGTGCCAGCAGTGATGGGTACCGGGGACAGAATAGCAATCAGCCCCAGCATTTT | CASSDGYRGQNSNQPQHF
TRBD1 | TRBJ1-1 | TRBV5-1 | NA | TGCGCCAGCAGTAAATTGACAGGGAACGGTGAAGCTTTCTTT | CASSKLTGNGEAFF
TRBD2 | TRBJ2-1 | TRBV2 | NA | TGTGCCAGCAGTGAAATCCGCCCCGGGGGGTCCTACAATGAGCAGTTCTTC | CASSEIRPGGSYNEQFF
TRBD2 | TRBJ2-2 | TRBV19 | once | TGTGCCAGTAGAGGACTAGCGGGGGTGGACACCGGGGAGCTGTTTTTT | CASRGLAGVDTGELFF
TRBD2 | TRBJ2-3 | TRBV10-3 | NA | TGTGCCATCAGTGTGTTAGCGGGGGGCCCGGGGTATTTT | CAISVLAGGPGYF
NA | TRBJ1-2 | TRBV30 | NA | TGTGCCTGGGTAAAGGGACTCGGCGGCTACACCTTC | CAWVKGLGGYTF
TRBD1 | TRBJ1-3 | TRBV7-9 | NA | TGTGCCAGCAGCAAGACAGGGGGGTCTGGAAACACCATATATTTT | CASSKTGGSGNTIYF
NA | TRBJ1-4 | TRBV18 | NA | TGTGCCAGCTCACCACGGCCAGCAACTAATGAAAAACTGTTTTTT | CASSPRPATNEKLFF
NA | TRBJ2-5 | TRBV20-1 | NA | TGCAGTGCCCGTCGCCAAGAGACCCAGTACTTC | CSARRQETQYF